This T cell receptor (beta chain) stems from a study of OX40 agonist ivuxolimab in advanced cancers. Study conclusions and caveats: CD8+ T cells averaged more expanded clones than CD4+. Among some nonresponders, normalized T-cell clonal expansion was also low.

Germline lookup yields CDR1 KGHSH and CDR2 LQKENI. J gave up 5 bases and V 2 bases, and 3 bases lay outside the gene matches. The CDR3 length is 16 residues. Prior autoimmune disease or systemic immunosuppression barred patients. Profiled with immunoSEQ multiplex PCR; TCRdb holds only in-frame clones, not every one. The sample yields around 100,000 clones, 91% seen once. A word on this clone: The antigen is undetermined.

The rearrangement uses TRBV18 and TRBJ2-2; 12 bases line up with TRBD2. The sequenced sample was CD4+ or CD8+ T cells sorted from blood, obtained in a trial of the OX40 agonist ivuxolimab. The TCR comes from an adult with an advanced solid tumor such as melanoma, head and neck, liver or kidney cancer. The chain's CDR3 is CASSPGGLAGTGELFF. CDR3 DNA sequence: TGTGCCAGCTCACCAGGAGGACTAGCGGGAACCGGGGAGCTGTTTTTT.